This T cell receptor (beta chain) originates from a study of radiotherapy plus CTLA-4 blockade in lung cancer. Sequencing used immunoSEQ multiplex PCR; TCRdb keeps in-frame clones, though not all of them. The data show 50,000 to 65,000 clones, with less than 80% seen just once and around 17% held by the top ten. This clone was counted once. Its matching antigen is unknown. This CDR3 fails to terminate in the conserved phenylalanine or tryptophan, so it likely reflects a read error. V shed 1 base and J shed 7 bases, with 8 bases lying between them. The germline V gene has CDR1 SGHTA and CDR2 FQGNSA. The CDR3 totals 12 residues. General observations from the study: In blood, TCR clones derived from the tumor expanded after radiotherapy plus ipilimumab.

The specimen was peripheral blood, collected from a patient treated with radiotherapy plus ipilimumab. This chain connects TRBV7-2 to TRBJ2-7, with D unclear. This clonotype was sampled from a human donor with non-small cell lung cancer who had a complete response to radiotherapy plus ipilimumab. The CDR3 loop is CASSLVGREQYL. CDR3 sequence (DNA): TGTGCCAGCAGCTTAGTAGGTAGGGAGCAGTACCTC.